The 21 T cell receptor beta chains in this list originate from one sample, sequenced in a study of vaccination and CD4 T cells after COVID-19. With the Oncomine TCR Beta short-read assay, DNA from cultured CD4+ T cells was sequenced. From the PCR reads, TCRdb called clonotypes with MiXCR, one entry per CDR3 protein. The sample contains around 19,000 distinct CDR3 sequences, 48% of which appear only once. Specified treatment: approximately 10-day PBMC culture with coronavirus spike peptide pools or control peptides (ViraFEST assay). These TCRs are of unknown antigen specificity. The sample was CD4+ T cells from blood, cultured in vitro. These receptors were taken from a human donor who had recovered from COVID-19.

The chain uses TRBV15 and TRBJ1-2; D is possibly TRBD1 (5 bases). CDR3 size: 13 residues. V was pared by 0 bases and J by 4 bases, with 6 bases between. Germline CDR1 LNHNV, CDR2 YYDKDF (reference sequence). CDR3 in amino acids: CATSRDQGYGYTF. The DNA for the CDR3 is TGTGCCACCAGCAGAGACCAGGGCTATGGCTACACCTTC.

This clonotype appeared a few times. This chain connects TRBV6-1 to TRBJ1-2; no definite D call. V was cut by 3 bases and J by 10 bases, with 18 bases left in between. This CDR3 comprises 14 residues. CDR1 MNHNS and CDR2 SASEGT come from the germline V gene. Here the CDR3 DNA reads TGTGCCAGCAGTGAGTCGGTCGGGTCCACAATCTACACCTTC. Translating it yields CASSESVGSTIYTF.

The table lists this clonotype with a few counts. The V gene is TRBV27, the J gene TRBJ1-2; 8 nucleotides agree with TRBD1. Trimming removed 3 bases from V and 4 bases from J; junction bases left unmatched: 7. This CDR3 contains 15 residues. Germline CDR1 MNHEY, CDR2 SMNVEV (reference sequence). The CDR3 bases are TGTGCCAGCAGTTTTATTCAGGGGGCTGTCTATGGCTACACCTTC. Translating it yields CASSFIQGAVYGYTF.

This clonotype was recorded a few times. The chain employs TRBV6-1 and TRBJ1-2; 7 nucleotides agree with TRBD1. CDR3 size: 15 residues. Germline V lookup: CDR1 MNHNS, CDR2 SASEGT. After removal of 7 bases from V and 0 bases from J, the junction contained 8 bases not matched to a gene. CDR3 amino acids: CASTDRSWANYGYTF. The CDR3 nucleotides are TGTGCCAGCACGGACAGGTCGTGGGCTAACTATGGCTACACCTTC.

This chain connects TRBV12-3 or TRBV12-4 to TRBJ1-3; D unresolved. V was cut by 6 bases and J by 0 bases, with 12 bases left in between. This CDR3 contains 15 residues. The CDR3 sequence is CASSARRSSGNTIYF. CDR3 bases: TGTGCCAGCAGCGCCAGGCGGAGCTCTGGAAACACCATATATTTT.

The V call is TRBV19, the J call TRBJ2-4; D gene ambiguous. V was shortened by 5 bases and J by 1 base, with 12 bases between the two germline ends. The CDR3 is 15 amino acids. Per germline, CDR1 LNHDA and CDR2 SQIVND (reference sequence). Written as DNA, the CDR3 is TGTGCCAGTAGTTCCCTACGGCTGGCCAAAAACATTCAGTACTTC. Translation gives CASSSLRLAKNIQYF.

CDR3 in amino acids: CAKRGQGDSSSSYEQYF. Written as DNA, the CDR3 is TGTGCCAAAAGAGGTCAGGGTGATAGTTCTAGCTCCTACGAGCAGTACTTC. The chain recombines TRBV6-4 with TRBJ2-7, with D possibly TRBD1 on 5 matching bases. CDR1 MRHNA and CDR2 SNTAGT come from the germline V gene. V was shortened by 10 bases and J by 0 bases, with 25 bases between the two germline ends. This CDR3 has 17 amino acids.

J is TRBJ1-5 and V is TRBV27, with no clear D. CDR1 is MNHEY, CDR2 SMNVEV, per germline (reference sequence). V lost 1 base, J lost 4 bases, and 11 bases lay in between. The CDR3 consists of 15 residues. CDR3 loop: CASSLYPARNQPQHF. In DNA, the CDR3 is TGTGCCAGCAGTTTATACCCGGCCCGAAATCAGCCCCAGCATTTT.

This chain uses TRBV5-1 with TRBJ1-2; tentative D call: TRBD1 (6 bases). There are 15 residues in the CDR3. Germline lookup yields CDR1 SGHRS and CDR2 YFSETQ. The germline V and J ends were trimmed by 0 bases and 0 bases, with 9 bases remaining between them. The DNA for the CDR3 is TGCGCCAGCAGCTTGGTTACAGGGTCTAACTATGGCTACACCTTC. Translated, it gives CASSLVTGSNYGYTF. The complete variable domain, with remaining parts taken from reference TRBV5-1 and TRBJ1-2, reads KAGVTQTPRYLIKTRGQQVTLSCSPISGHRSVSWYQQTPGQGLQFLFEYFSETQRNKGNFPGRFSGRQFSNSRSEMNVSTLELGDSALYLCASSLVTGSNYGYTFGSGTRLTVV.

The J gene is TRBJ1-5, the V gene TRBV11-2, with 9 bases matching TRBD1. The CDR3 has 16 amino acids. Germline V gene lookup returns CDR1 SGHAT and CDR2 FQNNGV. With V trimmed by 4 bases and J by 2 bases, 6 bases remained unmatched. The CDR3 region is CASSSGTGMGNQPQHF. In nucleotides, the CDR3 is TGTGCCAGCAGCTCCGGGACAGGGATGGGCAATCAGCCCCAGCATTTT.

The chain employs TRBV2 and TRBJ1-1; 7 positions agree with TRBD1. The ends lost 10 bases at V and 2 bases at J; junction bases unmatched: 10. Germline assignment: CDR1 SNHLY and CDR2 FYNNEI. The CDR3 consists of 14 residues. For the CDR3, the DNA is TGTGCCATCAGAAGACAGGGTGTAAACACTGAAGCTTTCTTT. Translating gives CAIRRQGVNTEAFF.

The table lists this clonotype with a few counts. J is TRBJ1-3 and V is TRBV20-1; D is perhaps TRBD1 (5 bases). Per the germline V gene, CDR1 is DFQATT and CDR2 is SNEGSKA (reference sequence). With 6 bases removed from V and 0 bases from J, the gap between germline ends came to 18 bases. The CDR3 extends over 16 amino acids. Here the CDR3 DNA reads TGCAGTGCCCGGACCCCTTTACAGGACTCTGGAAACACCATATATTTT. It codes for CSARTPLQDSGNTIYF.

By share, this clonotype counts as medium-sized. The rearrangement joins TRBV4-3 to TRBJ1-2; D is uncertain. This CDR3 has 13 residues. In germline, CDR1 is LGHNA, CDR2 YSLEER. Trimming stripped 5 bases from V and 6 bases from J, with 13 bases between. The CDR3 sequence is CASSGTLDDGYTF. As DNA, the CDR3 is TGCGCCAGCAGCGGAACTTTAGACGATGGCTACACCTTC.

The chain uses TRBV2 and TRBJ2-7; a weak D match, TRBD1 (5 bases). The CDR3 runs to 16 residues. Germline V gives CDR1 SNHLY, CDR2 FYNNEI. Trimming took 7 bases from V and 3 from J, leaving 22 bases between them. CDR3 sequence: CASILISYIGDYEQYF. The CDR3 coding sequence is TGTGCCAGCATTCTGATTAGTTACATAGGGGACTACGAGCAGTACTTC.

The gene calls are TRBV5-1 and TRBJ2-2, with 9 bases aligning to TRBD1. Looked up from germline, CDR1 is SGHRS and CDR2 is YFSETQ. The V gene end was trimmed by 4 bases and the J gene end by 6 bases; junction bases not matched to a gene: 7. The CDR3 is 15 residues long. The CDR3, as DNA: TGCGCCAGCAGCCGTAGGGACAGGGCGCCCGGGGAGCTGTTTTTT. Amino acid sequence: CASSRRDRAPGELFF.

The V call is TRBV4-2, the J call TRBJ2-5, with 15 nucleotides matching TRBD2. Losses at the gene ends were 4 bases for V and 2 bases for J; bases not matched to a gene: 2. Germline V gene sequence: CDR1 LGHNA, CDR2 YNFKEQ. CDR3 size: 16 residues. Written as DNA, the CDR3 is TGTGCCAGCAGCCTAGGACTAGCGGGAGGGCAAGAGACCCAGTACTTC. Protein: CASSLGLAGGQETQYF.

V usage is TRBV19 and J usage is TRBJ1-5, with D possibly being TRBD1 (5 bases). The CDR3 runs to 13 residues. V was clipped by 6 bases and J by 5 bases, with 11 bases between them. Germline CDR1 LNHDA, CDR2 SQIVND (reference sequence). CDR3 sequence reads: CASSPGPDQPQHF. In DNA, the CDR3 is TGTGCCAGTAGCCCAGGGCCGGATCAGCCCCAGCATTTT.

This clonotype was recorded a few times. The CDR3 sequence is CASRTGSGGELFF. CDR3 DNA: TGCGCCAGTCGGACAGGGTCGGGCGGGGAGCTGTTTTTT. This chain connects TRBV10-1 to TRBJ2-2; 8 bases map to TRBD1. V shed 9 bases, J shed 7 bases, and the junction held 7 bases outside the gene matches. The CDR3 runs 13 residues. Germline V gives CDR1 WNHNN, CDR2 SYGVQD (reference sequence).

The chain recombines TRBV20-1 with TRBJ1-6, with D hard to call. Trimming took off 3 bases at V and 1 base at J, with 10 bases between the two ends. CDR1 and CDR2 from the germline V gene are DFQATT and SNEGSKA (reference sequence). The CDR3 loop spans 15 amino acids. CDR3 residues: CSARGSLSYNSPLHF. The CDR3 DNA is TGCAGTGCTAGGGGGAGTTTATCCTATAATTCACCCCTCCACTTT.

The V and J genes are TRBV24-1 and TRBJ2-2; the D is unclear. Per the germline V gene, CDR1 is KGHDR and CDR2 is SFDVKD. With 7 bases removed from V and 4 bases from J, the gap between germline ends came to 12 bases. The CDR3 totals 14 residues. CDR3 nucleotides: TGTGCCACCAGCCTGACGACCCTCACCGGGGAGCTGTTTTTT. Protein: CATSLTTLTGELFF.

The rearrangement links TRBV12-5 to TRBJ2-4; TRBD2 matches 7 bases. The CDR3 consists of 14 residues. Germline V gene sequence: CDR1 LGHNT, CDR2 FRNRAP. The trim removed 5 bases at V and 5 bases at J, leaving 6 bases unmatched. The DNA of the CDR3 is TGTGCTAGTGGTCCACCGGGGGGTGAAAACATTCAGTACTTC. Protein: CASGPPGGENIQYF.